This note documents a single T cell receptor (beta chain) sequence. Given a much more abundant clone one base away, this may be a read error. The entry originates in a study of metastatic and nonmetastatic thyroid tumors. The overall study: Repertoires from blood and tumor or nodule tissue of malignant and benign thyroid patients were compared.

Authors' processing steps: The study's classifier, a distant-metastasis tool for papillary thyroid cancer, was built using CDR3 differences across clinicopathological groups. Using MiXCR, TCRdb reanalyzed the PCR reads. The V and J calls here are based on TCRdb, not the publication. The sample shows some 18,000 clones, approximately 22% of them seen only once. The germline V gene has CDR1 SGDLS and CDR2 YYNGEE. The ends were cut back, 1 base at V and 2 bases at J, with 9 bases in the middle. This CDR3 contains 14 residues. Treatment of any kind had been given to no patient before thyroid surgery. Sequenced sample: tumor tissue. J is TRBJ2-5 and V is TRBV9; D perhaps matches TRBD1 (6 bases). The receptor comes from a male donor with papillary thyroid cancer or a benign thyroid nodule (not recorded which). Some clones in this sample may be carry-over from other donors' samples. The CDR3: CASSVRQVQETQYF. The DNA of the CDR3 is TGTGCCAGCAGCGTAAGACAGGTGCAAGAGACCCAGTACTTC. Based on the CDR3 plus reference TRBV9 and TRBJ2-5, the full variable domain is DSGVTQTPKHLITATGQRVTLRCSPRSGDLSVYWYQQSLDQGLQFLIQYYNGEERAKGNILERFSAQQFPDLHSELNLSSLELGDSALYFCASSVRQVQETQYFGPGTRLLVL.